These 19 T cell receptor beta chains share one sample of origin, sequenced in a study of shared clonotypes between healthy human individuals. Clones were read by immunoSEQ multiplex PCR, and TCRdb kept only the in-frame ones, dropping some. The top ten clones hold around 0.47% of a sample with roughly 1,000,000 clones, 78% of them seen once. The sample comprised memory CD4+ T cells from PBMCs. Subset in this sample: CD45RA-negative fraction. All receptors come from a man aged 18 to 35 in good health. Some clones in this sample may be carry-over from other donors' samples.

CDR3: CASSLDPTSQAFF. In nucleotides, the CDR3 is TGCGCCAGCAGCTTGGACCCCACATCGCAAGCTTTCTTT. The genes are TRBV5-1 and TRBJ1-1; D gene uncertain. The CDR3 sequence is 13 residues long. Germline V CDR1 and CDR2: SGHRS, YFSETQ. V lost 0 bases and J 9 bases, leaving 12 bases between the germline ends.

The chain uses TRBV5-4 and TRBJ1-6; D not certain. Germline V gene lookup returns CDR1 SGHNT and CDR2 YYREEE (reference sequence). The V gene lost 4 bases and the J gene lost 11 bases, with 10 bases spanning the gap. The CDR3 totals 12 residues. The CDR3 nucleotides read TGTGCCAGCAGCCAATCCCGGGCACCCCTCCACTTT. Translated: CASSQSRAPLHF.

The CDR3 DNA reads TGTGCCAGCACCCGGGACAGACGTGAAAAACTGTTTTTT. It specifies CASTRDRREKLFF. The rearrangement joins TRBV7-9 to TRBJ1-4; 7 positions agree with TRBD1. Unmatched junction bases numbered 6, after V lost 7 bases and J lost 7 bases. The germline V gene has CDR1 SEHNR and CDR2 FQNEAQ (reference sequence). The CDR3 runs to 13 residues.

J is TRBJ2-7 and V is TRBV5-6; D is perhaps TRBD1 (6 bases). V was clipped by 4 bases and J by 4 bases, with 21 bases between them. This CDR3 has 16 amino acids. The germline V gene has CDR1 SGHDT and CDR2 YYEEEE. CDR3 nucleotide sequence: TGTGCCAGCAGCCGTAATAACAGGGCCCCTCTTTACGAGCAGTACTTC. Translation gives CASSRNNRAPLYEQYF.

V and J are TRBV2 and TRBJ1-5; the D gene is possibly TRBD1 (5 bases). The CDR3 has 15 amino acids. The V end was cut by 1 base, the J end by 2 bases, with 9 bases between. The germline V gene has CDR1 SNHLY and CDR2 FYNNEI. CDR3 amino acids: CASSEGGAGNQPQHF. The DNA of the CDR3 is TGTGCCAGCAGTGAAGGGGGCGCAGGCAATCAGCCCCAGCATTTT.

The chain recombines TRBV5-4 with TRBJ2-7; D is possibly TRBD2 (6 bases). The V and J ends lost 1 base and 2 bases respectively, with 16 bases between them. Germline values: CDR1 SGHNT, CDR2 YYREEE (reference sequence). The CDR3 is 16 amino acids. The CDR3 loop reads CASSLKWGAGTYEQYF. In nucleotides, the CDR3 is TGTGCCAGCAGCTTGAAGTGGGGTGCGGGGACCTACGAGCAGTACTTC.

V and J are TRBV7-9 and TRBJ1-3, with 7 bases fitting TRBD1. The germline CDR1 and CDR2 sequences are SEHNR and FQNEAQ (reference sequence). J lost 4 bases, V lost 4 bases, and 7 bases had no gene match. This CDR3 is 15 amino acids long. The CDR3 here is CASSSGQVMGNTIYF. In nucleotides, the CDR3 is TGTGCCAGCAGCTCCGGACAGGTTATGGGAAACACCATATATTTT. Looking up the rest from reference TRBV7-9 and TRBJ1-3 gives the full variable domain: DTGVSQNPRHKITKRGQNVTFRCDPISEHNRLYWYRQTLGQGPEFLTYFQNEAQLEKSRLLSDRFSAERPKGSFSTLEIQRTEQGDSAMYLCASSSGQVMGNTIYFGEGSWLTVV.

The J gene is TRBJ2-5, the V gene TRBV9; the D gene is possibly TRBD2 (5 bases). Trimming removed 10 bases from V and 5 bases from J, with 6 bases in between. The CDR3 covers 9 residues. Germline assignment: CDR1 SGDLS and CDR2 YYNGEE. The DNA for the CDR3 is TGTGCCCGCGGGGAGACCCAGTACTTC. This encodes CARGETQYF.

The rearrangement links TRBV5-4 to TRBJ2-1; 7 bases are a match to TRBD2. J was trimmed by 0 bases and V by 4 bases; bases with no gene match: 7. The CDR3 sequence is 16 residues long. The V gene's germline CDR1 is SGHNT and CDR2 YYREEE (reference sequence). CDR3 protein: CASSLGGGNSYNEQFF. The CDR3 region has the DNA TGTGCCAGCAGCCTGGGCGGGGGAAACTCCTACAATGAGCAGTTCTTC.

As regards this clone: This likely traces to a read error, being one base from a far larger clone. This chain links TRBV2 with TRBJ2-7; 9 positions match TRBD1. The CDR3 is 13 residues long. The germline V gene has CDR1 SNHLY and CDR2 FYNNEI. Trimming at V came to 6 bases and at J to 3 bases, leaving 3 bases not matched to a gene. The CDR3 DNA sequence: TGTGCCAGCAGAGGACAGGGGCTCTACGAGCAGTACTTC. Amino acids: CASRGQGLYEQYF.

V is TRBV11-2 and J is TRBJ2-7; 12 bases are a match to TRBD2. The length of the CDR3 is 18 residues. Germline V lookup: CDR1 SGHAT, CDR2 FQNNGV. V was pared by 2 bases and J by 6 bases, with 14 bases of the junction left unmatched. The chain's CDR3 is CASSLSSSGRATVSEQYF. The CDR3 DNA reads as TGTGCCAGCAGCTTATCGTCTAGCGGGAGGGCTACGGTATCCGAGCAGTACTTC.

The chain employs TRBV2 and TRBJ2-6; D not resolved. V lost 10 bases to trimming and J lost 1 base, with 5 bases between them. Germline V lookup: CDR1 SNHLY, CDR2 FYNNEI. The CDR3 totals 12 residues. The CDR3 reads CAISSGANVLTF. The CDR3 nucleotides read TGTGCCATAAGTTCTGGGGCCAACGTCCTGACTTTC. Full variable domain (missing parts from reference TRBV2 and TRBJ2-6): EPEVTQTPSHQVTQMGQEVILRCVPISNHLYFYWYRQILGQKVEFLVSFYNNEISEKSEIFDDQFSVERPDGSNFTLKIRSTKLEDSAMYFCAISSGANVLTFGAGSRLTVL.

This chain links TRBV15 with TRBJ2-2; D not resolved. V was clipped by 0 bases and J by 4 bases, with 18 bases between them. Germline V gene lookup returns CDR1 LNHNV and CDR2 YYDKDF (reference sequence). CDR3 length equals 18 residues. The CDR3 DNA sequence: TGTGCCACCAGCAGAGATCTCTCGACCTTCGCGCTCACCGGGGAGCTGTTTTTT. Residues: CATSRDLSTFALTGELFF.

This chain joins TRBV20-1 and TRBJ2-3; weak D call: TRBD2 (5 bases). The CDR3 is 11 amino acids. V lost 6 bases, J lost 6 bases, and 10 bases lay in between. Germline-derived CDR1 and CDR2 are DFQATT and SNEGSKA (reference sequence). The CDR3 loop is CSARTFDTQYF. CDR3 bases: TGCAGTGCCCGGACTTTCGATACGCAGTATTTT.

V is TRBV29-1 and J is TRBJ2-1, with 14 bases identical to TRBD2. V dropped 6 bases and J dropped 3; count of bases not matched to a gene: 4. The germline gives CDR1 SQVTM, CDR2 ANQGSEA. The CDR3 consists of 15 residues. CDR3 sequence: CSVETSGRGYNEQFF. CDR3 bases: TGCAGCGTGGAGACTAGCGGGAGGGGCTACAATGAGCAGTTCTTC.

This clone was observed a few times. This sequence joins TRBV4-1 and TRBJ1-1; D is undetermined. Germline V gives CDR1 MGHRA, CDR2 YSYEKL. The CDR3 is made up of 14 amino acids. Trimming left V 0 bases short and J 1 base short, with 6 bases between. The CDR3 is CASSQDWGNTEAFF. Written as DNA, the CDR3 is TGCGCCAGCAGCCAAGATTGGGGGAACACTGAAGCTTTCTTT.

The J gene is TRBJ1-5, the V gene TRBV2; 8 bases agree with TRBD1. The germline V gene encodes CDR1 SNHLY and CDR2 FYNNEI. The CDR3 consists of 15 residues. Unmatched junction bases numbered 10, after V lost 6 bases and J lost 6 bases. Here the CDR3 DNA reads TGTGCCAGCAGGAGAGAAGGGACAGGCAGTCAGCCCCAGCATTTT. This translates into CASRREGTGSQPQHF.

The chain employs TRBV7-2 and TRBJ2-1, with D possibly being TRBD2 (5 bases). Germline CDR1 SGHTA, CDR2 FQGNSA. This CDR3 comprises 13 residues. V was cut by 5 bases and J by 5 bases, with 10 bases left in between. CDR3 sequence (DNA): TGTGCCAGCAGCGTTGACTACAACAATGAGCAGTTCTTC. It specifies CASSVDYNNEQFF.

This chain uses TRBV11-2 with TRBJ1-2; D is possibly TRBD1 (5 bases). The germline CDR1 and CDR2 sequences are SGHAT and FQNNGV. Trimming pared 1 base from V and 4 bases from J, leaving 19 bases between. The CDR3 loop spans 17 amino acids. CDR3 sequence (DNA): TGTGCCAGCAGCTTAGGGTCCACAGGACCAGCAGGCTATGGCTACACCTTC. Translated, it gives CASSLGSTGPAGYGYTF.